A single sample gave rise to the 30 T cell receptor beta chains below, sequenced in a study of CD4 T cells in relation to SARS-CoV-2 and coronaviruses. Generated by immunoSEQ multiplex PCR, the TCRdb table keeps only in-frame clones and is missing some. The data contain roughly 36,000 clones, roughly 88% of them singletons. The sample was memory CD4+ T cells from PBMCs. Receptors originate from an adult with COVID-19.

This clone showed up just once. The CDR3 end shows no conserved phenylalanine or tryptophan, and so a read error is likely. The chain links TRBV7-3 to TRBJ1-1; D possibly corresponds to TRBD1 (5 bases). CDR1 SGHTA and CDR2 FQGTGA come from the germline V gene. Trimming shortened V by 2 bases and J by 1 base, and 11 bases separated the two germline ends. The CDR3 consists of 15 residues. CDR3 amino acids: CASSLFGGGNTEAFL. CDR3 nucleotide sequence: TGTGCCAGCAGCTTATTCGGGGGTGGGAACACTGAAGCTTTCCTT.

The chain employs TRBV5-1 and TRBJ2-7; 10 bases agree with TRBD1. Trimming cost V 0 bases and J 6 bases; bases outside gene matches: 9. The CDR3 extends over 16 amino acids. Per germline, CDR1 SGHRS and CDR2 YFSETQ. CDR3 protein: CASSLGGDRGWAEQYF. In DNA, the CDR3 is TGCGCCAGCAGCTTGGGGGGGGACAGGGGATGGGCCGAGCAGTACTTC.

The rearrangement links TRBV27 to TRBJ2-7; D call uncertain. The CDR3 is 14 residues long. CDR1 is MNHEY, CDR2 SMNVEV, per germline (reference sequence). With 6 bases removed from V and 3 bases from J, the gap between germline ends came to 15 bases. CDR3 region: CASSRSAGNYEQYF. The CDR3 DNA is TGTGCCAGCAGCAGGAGTGCTGGGAACTACGAGCAGTACTTC.

This clone has a handful of counts. This sequence joins TRBV15 and TRBJ1-5; possible D gene TRBD1, 6 bases. Trimming took off 0 bases at V and 6 bases at J, with 12 bases between the two ends. The CDR3 loop spans 15 amino acids. Germline V gene lookup returns CDR1 LNHNV and CDR2 YYDKDF (reference sequence). The CDR3 sequence: CATSRDQQGRQPQHF. In nucleotides, the CDR3 is TGTGCCACCAGCAGAGATCAACAGGGACGTCAGCCCCAGCATTTT.

The chain couples TRBV28 to TRBJ1-6; D may be TRBD1 (5 bases). The CDR3 has 15 residues. V lost 3 bases and J 3 bases, leaving 9 bases between the germline ends. Germline assignment: CDR1 MDHEN and CDR2 SYDVKM. CDR3 coding DNA: TGTGCCAGCAGTTTCAGGGACCTCTATAATTCACCCCTCCACTTT. As protein: CASSFRDLYNSPLHF.

The V call is TRBV19, the J call TRBJ1-6; D gene uncertain. The CDR3 consists of 17 residues. In germline, CDR1 is LNHDA, CDR2 SQIVND (reference sequence). Trimming cost V 5 bases and J 0 bases, with 14 bases left between them. The CDR3 sequence: CASSRELGSSYNSPLHF. As DNA, the CDR3 is TGTGCCAGTAGTCGTGAGTTGGGGAGCTCCTATAATTCACCCCTCCACTTT.

V usage is TRBV15 and J usage is TRBJ2-5; D ambiguous. Germline CDR1 LNHNV, CDR2 YYDKDF (reference sequence). This CDR3 has 14 residues. V gave up 1 base and J gave up 5 bases, with 11 bases separating them. Here the CDR3 reads CATSRVRGMETQYF. The CDR3 DNA is TGTGCCACCAGCAGAGTTCGTGGAATGGAGACCCAGTACTTC.

The rearrangement uses TRBV6-1 and TRBJ1-2, with 10 bases fitting TRBD1. Germline V lookup: CDR1 MNHNS, CDR2 SASEGT. The CDR3 consists of 13 residues. The V gene end was trimmed by 3 bases and the J gene end by 6 bases; junction bases not matched to a gene: 1. CDR3 sequence: CASSDGQGDGYTF. In nucleotides, the CDR3 is TGTGCCAGCAGTGACGGACAGGGGGATGGCTACACCTTC.

CDR3 bases: TGTGCCAGTAGTTCCCTGCCGGGACTAAGAAGTTCCTACGAGCAGTACTTC. This sequence encodes CASSSLPGLRSSYEQYF. The chain is built from TRBV19 and TRBJ2-7; 7 bases are a match to TRBD2. V lost 5 bases to trimming and J lost 1 base; unmatched junction nucleotides: 14. This CDR3 has 17 residues. Germline loops: CDR1 LNHDA, CDR2 SQIVND (reference sequence).

The chain links TRBV11-3 to TRBJ2-1, with a weak D call TRBD1 (6 bases). The V and J ends lost 0 bases and 4 bases respectively, with 13 bases between them. Germline V gives CDR1 SGHNT, CDR2 YENEEA. This CDR3 has 16 amino acids. The CDR3 DNA reads as TGTGCCAGCAGCTTAGATCAGGCAGGGGTGTACAATGAGCAGTTCTTC. Its protein product is CASSLDQAGVYNEQFF.

The rearrangement joins TRBV19 to TRBJ2-1; the match to TRBD2 covers 8 bases. J lost 4 bases, V lost 5 bases, and 13 bases had no gene match. The CDR3 has 17 residues. Germline CDR1 reads LNHDA; CDR2 reads SQIVND (reference sequence). The CDR3: CASSGRASGSLYNEQFF. The CDR3 nucleotides read TGTGCCAGTAGTGGGAGGGCTAGCGGGTCCCTATACAATGAGCAGTTCTTC.

This chain connects TRBV6-4 to TRBJ2-7; D gene ambiguous. Deletions cut 2 bases from V and 2 bases from J, with 7 bases between. CDR1 and CDR2 (germline): MRHNA, SNTAGT. This CDR3 region has 13 residues. CDR3 sequence reads: CASSDGPTYEQYF. The CDR3 coding sequence is TGTGCCAGCAGTGACGGTCCAACCTACGAGCAGTACTTC.

The CDR3 loop is CASSRAPEVETQYF. Here the CDR3 DNA reads TGTGCCAGCAGCCGTGCACCGGAGGTGGAGACCCAGTACTTC. The J gene is TRBJ2-5, the V gene TRBV6-2 or TRBV6-3; maybe TRBD2 (5 bases). Germline CDR1 and CDR2: MNHEY and SVGEGT. This CDR3 region has 14 residues. V was shortened by 6 bases and J by 5 bases, with 16 bases between the two germline ends.

The chain carries TRBV23-1 and TRBJ1-1; maybe TRBD1 (6 bases). TRBV23-1 is given ORF status, its function remaining uncertain. V lost 5 bases to trimming and J lost 6 bases, with 10 bases between them. This CDR3 has 12 amino acids. CDR3 nucleotide sequence: TGCGCCAGCAGTGACAGGCTTTCTGAAGCTTTCTTT. Translated: CASSDRLSEAFF.

The chain is built from TRBV5-1 and TRBJ2-5, with D unresolved. CDR1 and CDR2 (germline): SGHRS, YFSETQ. V was trimmed by 1 base and J by 0 bases, leaving 7 bases between them. The CDR3 has 14 residues. The CDR3 coding sequence is TGCGCCAGCAGCTTGACTGGAAACCAAGAGACCCAGTACTTC. This translates into CASSLTGNQETQYF.

J is TRBJ2-1 and V is TRBV12-5, with 11 bases that match TRBD2. V lost 1 base to trimming and J lost 4 bases; unmatched junction nucleotides: 3. Germline CDR1 LGHNT, CDR2 FRNRAP. The CDR3 extends over 16 amino acids. CDR3 DNA sequence: TGTGCTAGTGGTTTGGCCCTAGCGGGAGGTTACAATGAGCAGTTCTTC. This encodes CASGLALAGGYNEQFF.

The CDR3: CAISGRTGIISGELFF. Here the CDR3 DNA reads TGTGCCATCAGTGGACGGACAGGGATTATTTCCGGGGAGCTGTTTTTT. The chain has TRBV10-3 and TRBJ2-2, with 8 positions matching TRBD1. Germline V gene sequence: CDR1 ENHRY, CDR2 SYGVKD. The CDR3 consists of 16 residues. After removal of 4 bases from V and 6 bases from J, the junction contained 10 bases not matched to a gene.

The V gene is TRBV5-1, the J gene TRBJ1-2, with 7 bases identical to TRBD1. The V and J ends lost 0 bases and 4 bases, in that order; junction bases with no gene match: 6. Germline CDR1 reads SGHRS; CDR2 reads YFSETQ. The CDR3 extends over 15 amino acids. The CDR3 is CASSLDYRDSYGYTF. The DNA of the CDR3 is TGCGCCAGCAGCTTGGATTACAGGGACAGCTATGGCTACACCTTC. Full variable domain (remainder filled in from reference TRBV5-1 and TRBJ1-2): KAGVTQTPRYLIKTRGQQVTLSCSPISGHRSVSWYQQTPGQGLQFLFEYFSETQRNKGNFPGRFSGRQFSNSRSEMNVSTLELGDSALYLCASSLDYRDSYGYTFGSGTRLTVV.

This rearrangement joins TRBV5-4 to TRBJ2-5; D is possibly TRBD2 (7 bases). Trimming pared 2 bases from V and 5 bases from J, leaving 22 bases between. The CDR3 is 17 residues long. CDR1 is SGHNT, CDR2 YYREEE, per germline (reference sequence). The CDR3 sequence is CASSLLWGGRLTETQYF. CDR3 in DNA: TGTGCCAGCAGCTTACTATGGGGGGGCCGACTTACGGAGACCCAGTACTTC.

The gene calls are TRBV5-4 and TRBJ2-5; tentatively, D is TRBD2 (6 bases). Between the trimmed V and J ends, which lost 6 bases and 2 bases, there was a span of 20 bases. The CDR3 length is 16 residues. Germline V gene lookup returns CDR1 SGHNT and CDR2 YYREEE (reference sequence). CDR3 nucleotides: TGTGCCAGCACGACGAACCTGGTGGAGGGACAAGAGACCCAGTACTTC. It codes for CASTTNLVEGQETQYF.

Concerning this clone: The same CDR3 arises from other DNA sequences in this sample as well. This chain connects TRBV6-5 to TRBJ2-7; possibly TRBD2 for D (5 bases). Trimming removed 6 bases at V and 0 bases at J, with 12 bases between. There are 14 residues in the CDR3. CDR1 and CDR2 (germline): MNHEY, SVGAGI. This CDR3 reads CASRRTGSSYEQYF. CDR3 nucleotide sequence: TGTGCCAGCAGGAGGACGGGGAGCTCCTACGAGCAGTACTTC.

The V gene is TRBV27, the J gene TRBJ2-1, with D tentatively TRBD1 (6 bases). Germline CDR1 is MNHEY and CDR2 is SMNVEV (reference sequence). Trimming cost V 5 bases and J 4 bases, with 18 bases left between them. This CDR3 region has 16 residues. The CDR3 nucleotides read TGTGCCAGCAGTACCCGAAATGGACAGCATTACAATGAGCAGTTCTTC. Translating gives CASSTRNGQHYNEQFF.

The chain uses TRBV7-2 and TRBJ1-1; D might be TRBD1 (6 bases). Trimming pared 3 bases from V and 3 bases from J, leaving 14 bases between. The CDR3 covers 15 residues. Germline CDR1 reads SGHTA; CDR2 reads FQGNSA. In nucleotides, the CDR3 is TGTGCCAGCAGCTTCTCGCAGGGGATTTACACTGAAGCTTTCTTT. It encodes CASSFSQGIYTEAFF.

CDR3 protein: CASSQGRGGSRNQPQHF. The CDR3 DNA reads as TGCGCCAGCAGCCAGGGGAGGGGGGGATCGCGCAATCAGCCCCAGCATTTT. The rearrangement joins TRBV4-1 to TRBJ1-5; the D gene is possibly TRBD1 (6 bases). This CDR3 comprises 17 residues. V was cut by 3 bases and J by 2 bases, with 17 bases left in between. Germline values: CDR1 MGHRA, CDR2 YSYEKL.

V usage is TRBV19 and J usage is TRBJ1-1; weak D call: TRBD1 (5 bases). Trimming removed 4 bases at V and 0 bases at J, with 9 bases between. CDR3 size: 14 residues. Germline CDR1 reads LNHDA; CDR2 reads SQIVND (reference sequence). The CDR3 loop is CASSKRQLNTEAFF. CDR3 coding DNA: TGTGCCAGTAGTAAGAGACAGTTGAACACTGAAGCTTTCTTT.

This chain connects TRBV5-1 to TRBJ1-4, with 7 bases aligning to TRBD1. This CDR3 has 16 residues. V trimming: 1 base; J trimming: 0 bases; junction bases outside the gene matches: 3. Germline CDR1 SGHRS, CDR2 YFSETQ. The CDR3 bases are TGCGCCAGCAGCTTGCAAGGGACAGCAACTAATGAAAAACTGTTTTTT. It encodes CASSLQGTATNEKLFF.

The chain is built from TRBV5-1 and TRBJ2-7; the match to TRBD1 covers 10 bases. The CDR3 has 16 amino acids. V trimming: 3 bases; J trimming: 8 bases; junction bases outside the gene matches: 14. Germline loops: CDR1 SGHRS, CDR2 YFSETQ. The CDR3 region is CASSSDRDRGMTQQYF. In nucleotides, the CDR3 is TGCGCCAGCAGCTCCGACCGGGACAGGGGCATGACGCAGCAGTACTTC.

This rearrangement joins TRBV7-8 to TRBJ2-1; either TRBD1 or TRBD2 may fit D (5 bases each). Germline V gene lookup returns CDR1 SGHVS and CDR2 FQNEAQ. Trimming took 5 bases from V and 8 from J, leaving 22 bases between them. The CDR3 contains 16 residues. CDR3 region: CASSPGHLPAGDEQFF. CDR3 coding DNA: TGTGCCAGCAGCCCCGGACACCTCCCGGCGGGCGATGAGCAGTTCTTC.

The chain carries TRBV5-6 and TRBJ2-5; D is uncertain. There are 14 residues in the CDR3. The V gene's germline CDR1 is SGHDT and CDR2 YYEEEE. V lost 1 base and J lost 4, with 11 bases in between. CDR3 sequence: CASSLRSGIETQYF. In DNA form, the CDR3 reads TGTGCCAGCAGCTTGAGGTCAGGAATAGAGACCCAGTACTTC.

CDR3: CASSPSSLGTYGYTF. The DNA of the CDR3 is TGTGCCAGCAGCCCTTCGTCGTTGGGGACCTATGGCTACACCTTC. The chain carries TRBV7-2 and TRBJ1-2; D possibly corresponds to TRBD1 (5 bases). CDR1 SGHTA and CDR2 FQGNSA come from the germline V gene. CDR3 length equals 15 residues. V was clipped by 5 bases and J by 4 bases, with 17 bases between them. Supplemented by reference TRBV7-2 and TRBJ1-2, the full variable domain reads GAGVSQSPSNKVTEKGKDVELRCDPISGHTALYWYRQSLGQGLEFLIYFQGNSAPDKSGLPSDRFSAERTGGSVSTLTIQRTQQEDSAVYLCASSPSSLGTYGYTFGSGTRLTVV.